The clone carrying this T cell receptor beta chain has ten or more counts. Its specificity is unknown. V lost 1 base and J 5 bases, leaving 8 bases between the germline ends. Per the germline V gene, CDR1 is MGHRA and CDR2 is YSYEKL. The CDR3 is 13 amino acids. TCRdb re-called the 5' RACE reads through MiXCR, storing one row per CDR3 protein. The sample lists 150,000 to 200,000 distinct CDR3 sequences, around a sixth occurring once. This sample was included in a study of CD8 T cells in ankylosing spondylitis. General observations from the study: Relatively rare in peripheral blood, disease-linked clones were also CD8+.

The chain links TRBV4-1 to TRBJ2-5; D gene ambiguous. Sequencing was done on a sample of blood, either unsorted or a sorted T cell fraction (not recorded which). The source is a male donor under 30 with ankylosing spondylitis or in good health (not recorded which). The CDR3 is CASSQGVLETQYF. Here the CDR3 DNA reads TGCGCCAGCAGCCAAGGGGTTTTGGAGACCCAGTACTTC.